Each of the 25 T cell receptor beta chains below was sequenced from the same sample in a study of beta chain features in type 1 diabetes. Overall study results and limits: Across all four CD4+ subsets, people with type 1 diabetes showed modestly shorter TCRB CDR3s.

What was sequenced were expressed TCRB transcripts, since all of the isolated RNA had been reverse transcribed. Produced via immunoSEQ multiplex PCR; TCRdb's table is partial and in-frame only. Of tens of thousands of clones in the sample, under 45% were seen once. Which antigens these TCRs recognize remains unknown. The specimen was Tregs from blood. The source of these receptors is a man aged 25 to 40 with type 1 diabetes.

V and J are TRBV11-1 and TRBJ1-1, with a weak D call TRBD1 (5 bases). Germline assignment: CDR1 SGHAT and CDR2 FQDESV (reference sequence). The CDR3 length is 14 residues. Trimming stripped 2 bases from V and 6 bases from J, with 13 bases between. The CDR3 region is CASSLLVGASEAFF. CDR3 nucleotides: TGTGCCAGCAGCTTACTGGTAGGGGCCTCTGAAGCTTTCTTT.

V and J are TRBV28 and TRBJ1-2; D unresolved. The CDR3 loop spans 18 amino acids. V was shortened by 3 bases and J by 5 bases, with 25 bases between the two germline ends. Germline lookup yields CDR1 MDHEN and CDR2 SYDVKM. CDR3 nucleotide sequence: TGTGCCAGCAGTTTCATTTTAGCGGCCCTCTTTTCCGGATATGGCTACACCTTC. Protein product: CASSFILAALFSGYGYTF.

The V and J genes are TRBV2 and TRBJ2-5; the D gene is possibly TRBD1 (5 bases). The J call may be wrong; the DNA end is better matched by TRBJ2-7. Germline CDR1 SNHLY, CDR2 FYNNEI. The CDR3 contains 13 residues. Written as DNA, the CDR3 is TGTGCCAGCAGTTTAACAGGAAGGTACGAGCAGTACTTC. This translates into CASSLTGRYEQYF.

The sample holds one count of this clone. CDR3 in amino acids: CASSEDRSYNEQFF. The CDR3 DNA sequence: TGTGCCAGCAGTGAGGACAGGTCCTACAATGAGCAGTTCTTC. The V call is TRBV2, the J call TRBJ2-1; 7 bases match TRBD1. Trimming at V came to 3 bases and at J to 1 base, leaving 0 bases not matched to a gene. The CDR3 extends over 14 amino acids. Germline V gene lookup returns CDR1 SNHLY and CDR2 FYNNEI.

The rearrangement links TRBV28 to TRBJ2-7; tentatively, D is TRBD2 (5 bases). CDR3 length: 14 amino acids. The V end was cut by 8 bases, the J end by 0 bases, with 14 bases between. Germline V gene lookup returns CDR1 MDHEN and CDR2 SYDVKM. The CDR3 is CASGPGSTSYEQYF. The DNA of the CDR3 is TGTGCCAGCGGGCCGGGATCTACCTCCTACGAGCAGTACTTC. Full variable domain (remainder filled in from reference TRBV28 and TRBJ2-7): DVKVTQSSRYLVKRTGEKVFLECVQDMDHENMFWYRQDPGLGLRLIYFSYDVKMKEKGDIPEGYSVSREKKERFSLILESASTNQTSMYLCASGPGSTSYEQYFGPGTRLTVT.

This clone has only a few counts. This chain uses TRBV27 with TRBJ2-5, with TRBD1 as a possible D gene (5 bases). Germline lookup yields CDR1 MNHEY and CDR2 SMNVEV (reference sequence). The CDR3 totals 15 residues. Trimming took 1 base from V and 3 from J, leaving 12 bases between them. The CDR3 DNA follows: TGTGCCAGCAGTTTATTTACAGGAAAAAAAGAGACCCAGTACTTC. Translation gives CASSLFTGKKETQYF.

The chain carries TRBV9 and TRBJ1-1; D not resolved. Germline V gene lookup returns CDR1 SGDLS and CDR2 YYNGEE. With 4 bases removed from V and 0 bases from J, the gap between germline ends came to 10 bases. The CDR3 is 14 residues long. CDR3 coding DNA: TGTGCCAGCAGCCCCCGAGTCATGAACACTGAAGCTTTCTTT. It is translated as CASSPRVMNTEAFF.

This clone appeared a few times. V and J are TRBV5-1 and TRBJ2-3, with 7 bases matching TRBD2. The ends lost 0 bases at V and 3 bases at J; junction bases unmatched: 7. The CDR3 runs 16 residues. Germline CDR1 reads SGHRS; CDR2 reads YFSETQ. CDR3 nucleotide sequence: TGCGCCAGCAGCTTGGCGGGGGAGGGTGCAACAGATACGCAGTATTTT. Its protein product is CASSLAGEGATDTQYF.

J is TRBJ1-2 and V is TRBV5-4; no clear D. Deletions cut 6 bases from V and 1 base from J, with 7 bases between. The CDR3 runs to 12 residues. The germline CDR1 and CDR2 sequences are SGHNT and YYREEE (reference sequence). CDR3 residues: CASTANNYGYTF. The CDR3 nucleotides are TGTGCCAGCACCGCGAATAACTATGGCTACACCTTC.

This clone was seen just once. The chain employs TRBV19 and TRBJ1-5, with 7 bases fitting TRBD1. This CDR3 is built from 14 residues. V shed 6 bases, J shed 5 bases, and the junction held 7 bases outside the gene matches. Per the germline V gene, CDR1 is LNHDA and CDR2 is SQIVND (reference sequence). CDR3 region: CASSLTGNDQPQHF. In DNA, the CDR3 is TGTGCCAGTAGCCTGACAGGGAACGATCAGCCCCAGCATTTT.

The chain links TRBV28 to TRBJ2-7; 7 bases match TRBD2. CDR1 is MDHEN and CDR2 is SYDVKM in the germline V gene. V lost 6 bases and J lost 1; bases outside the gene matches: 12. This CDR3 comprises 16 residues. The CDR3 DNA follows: TGTGCCAGCAGCCCCTGGGAAGCGGGACGTTCCTACGAGCAGTACTTC. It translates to CASSPWEAGRSYEQYF. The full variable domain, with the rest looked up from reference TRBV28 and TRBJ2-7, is DVKVTQSSRYLVKRTGEKVFLECVQDMDHENMFWYRQDPGLGLRLIYFSYDVKMKEKGDIPEGYSVSREKKERFSLILESASTNQTSMYLCASSPWEAGRSYEQYFGPGTRLTVT.

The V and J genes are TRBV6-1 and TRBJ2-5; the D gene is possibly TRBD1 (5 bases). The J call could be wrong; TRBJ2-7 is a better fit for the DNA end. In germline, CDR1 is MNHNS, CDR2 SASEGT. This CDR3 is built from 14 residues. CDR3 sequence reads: CASWGAATPYEQYF. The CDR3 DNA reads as TGTGCCAGCTGGGGCGCGGCTACCCCCTACGAGCAGTACTTC.

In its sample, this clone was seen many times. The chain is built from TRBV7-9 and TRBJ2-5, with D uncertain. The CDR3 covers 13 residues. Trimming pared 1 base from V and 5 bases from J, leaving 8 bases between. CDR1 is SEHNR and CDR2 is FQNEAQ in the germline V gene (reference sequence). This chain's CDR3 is CASSLGGDETQYF. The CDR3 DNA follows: TGTGCCAGCAGCTTAGGAGGCGACGAGACCCAGTACTTC.

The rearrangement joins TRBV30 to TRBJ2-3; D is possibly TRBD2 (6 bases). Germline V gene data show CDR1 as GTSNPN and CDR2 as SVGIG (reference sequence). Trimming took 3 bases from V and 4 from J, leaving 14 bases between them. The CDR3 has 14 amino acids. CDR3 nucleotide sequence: TGTGCCTGGAGGATCAAAGCGGGCGCAGATACGCAGTATTTT. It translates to CAWRIKAGADTQYF.

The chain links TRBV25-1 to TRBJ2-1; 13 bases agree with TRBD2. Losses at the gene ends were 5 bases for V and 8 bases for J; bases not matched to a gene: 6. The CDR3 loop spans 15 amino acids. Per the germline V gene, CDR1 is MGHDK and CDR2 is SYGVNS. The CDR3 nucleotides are TGTGCCAGCAGTCCGCCTGGACTAGCGGGAGATGAGCAGTTCTTC. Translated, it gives CASSPPGLAGDEQFF.

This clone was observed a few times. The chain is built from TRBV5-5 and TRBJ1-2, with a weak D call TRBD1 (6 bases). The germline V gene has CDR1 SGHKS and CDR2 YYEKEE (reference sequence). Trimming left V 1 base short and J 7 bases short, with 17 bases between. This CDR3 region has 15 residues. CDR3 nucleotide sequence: TGTGCCAGCAGCTTGCGGCTTCCAGGGGTTTTTGGCTACACCTTC. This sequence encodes CASSLRLPGVFGYTF. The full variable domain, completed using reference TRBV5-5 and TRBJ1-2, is DAGVTQSPTHLIKTRGQQVTLRCSPISGHKSVSWYQQVLGQGPQFIFQYYEKEERGRGNFPDRFSARQFPNYSSELNVNALLLGDSALYLCASSLRLPGVFGYTFGSGTRLTVV.

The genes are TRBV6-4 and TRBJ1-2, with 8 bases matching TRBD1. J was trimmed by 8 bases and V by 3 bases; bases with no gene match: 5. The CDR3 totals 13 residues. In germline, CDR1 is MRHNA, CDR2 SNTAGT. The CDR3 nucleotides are TGTGCCAGCAGTGATGACAGGGGCTGGGGCTACACCTTC. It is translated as CASSDDRGWGYTF.

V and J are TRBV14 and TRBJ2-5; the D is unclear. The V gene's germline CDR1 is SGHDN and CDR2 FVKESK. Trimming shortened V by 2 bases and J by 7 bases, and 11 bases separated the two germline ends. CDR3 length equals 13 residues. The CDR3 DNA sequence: TGTGCCAGCAGCCAATCCATCCAGCGGACCCAGTACTTC. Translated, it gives CASSQSIQRTQYF.

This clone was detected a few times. The CDR3 spells CASSLEYEQYF. In DNA form, the CDR3 reads TGTGCCAGCAGCTTAGAATACGAGCAGTACTTC. The chain uses TRBV7-9 and TRBJ2-5; no firm D call. Matching the DNA end better, TRBJ2-7 makes the J call doubtful. Germline V gene lookup returns CDR1 SEHNR and CDR2 FQNEAQ (reference sequence). There are 11 residues in the CDR3.

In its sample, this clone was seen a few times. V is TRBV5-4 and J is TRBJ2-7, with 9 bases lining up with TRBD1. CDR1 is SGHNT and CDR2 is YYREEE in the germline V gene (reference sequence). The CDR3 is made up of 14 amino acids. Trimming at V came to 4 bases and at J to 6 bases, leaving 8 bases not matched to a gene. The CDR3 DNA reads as TGTGCCAGCAGCACCGGGACAGGGTTTAGCGAGCAGTACTTC. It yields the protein CASSTGTGFSEQYF.

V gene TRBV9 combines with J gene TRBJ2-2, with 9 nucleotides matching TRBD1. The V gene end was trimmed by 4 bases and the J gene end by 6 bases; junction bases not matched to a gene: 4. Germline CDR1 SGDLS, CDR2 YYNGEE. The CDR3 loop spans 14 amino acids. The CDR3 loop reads CASSTRTGAGELFF. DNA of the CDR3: TGTGCCAGCAGCACCAGGACAGGGGCCGGGGAGCTGTTTTTT.

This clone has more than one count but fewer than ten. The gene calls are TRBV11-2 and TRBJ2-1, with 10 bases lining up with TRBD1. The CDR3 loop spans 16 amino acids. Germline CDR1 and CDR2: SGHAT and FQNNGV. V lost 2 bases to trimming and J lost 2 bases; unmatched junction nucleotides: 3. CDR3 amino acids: CASSLRGQGAYNEQFF. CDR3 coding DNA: TGTGCCAGCAGCTTACGTGGACAGGGGGCCTACAATGAGCAGTTCTTC.

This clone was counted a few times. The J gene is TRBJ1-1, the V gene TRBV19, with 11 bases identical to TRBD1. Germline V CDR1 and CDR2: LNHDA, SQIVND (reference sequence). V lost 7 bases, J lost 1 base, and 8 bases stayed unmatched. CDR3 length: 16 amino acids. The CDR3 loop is CASTPDRGRWNTEAFF. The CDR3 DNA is TGTGCCAGTACCCCGGACAGGGGGCGATGGAACACTGAAGCTTTCTTT.

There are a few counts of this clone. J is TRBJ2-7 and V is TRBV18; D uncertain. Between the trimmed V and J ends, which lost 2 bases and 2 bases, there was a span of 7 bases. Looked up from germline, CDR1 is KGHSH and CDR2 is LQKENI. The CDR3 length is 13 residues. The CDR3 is CASSPGSTYEQYF. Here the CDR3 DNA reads TGTGCCAGCTCACCAGGCAGTACCTACGAGCAGTACTTC. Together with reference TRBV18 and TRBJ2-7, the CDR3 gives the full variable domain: NAGVMQNPRHLVRRRGQEARLRCSPMKGHSHVYWYRQLPEEGLKFMVYLQKENIIDESGMPKERFSAEFPKEGPSILRIQQVVRGDSAAYFCASSPGSTYEQYFGPGTRLTVT.

The CDR3 region is CASSLDQAGNTIYF. The CDR3 DNA reads TGTGCCAGCAGCTTAGATCAAGCCGGAAACACCATATATTTT. The rearrangement links TRBV7-6 to TRBJ1-3; D gene uncertain. CDR3 length: 14 residues. Trimming removed 1 base from V and 4 bases from J, with 8 bases in between. Germline V CDR1 and CDR2: SGHVS, FNYEAQ. The full variable domain, in which reference TRBV7-6 and TRBJ1-3 provide the parts outside the CDR3, is GAGVSQSPRYKVTKRGQDVALRCDPISGHVSLYWYRQALGQGPEFLTYFNYEAQQDKSGLPNDRFSAERPEGSISTLTIQRTEQRDSAMYRCASSLDQAGNTIYFGEGSWLTVV.